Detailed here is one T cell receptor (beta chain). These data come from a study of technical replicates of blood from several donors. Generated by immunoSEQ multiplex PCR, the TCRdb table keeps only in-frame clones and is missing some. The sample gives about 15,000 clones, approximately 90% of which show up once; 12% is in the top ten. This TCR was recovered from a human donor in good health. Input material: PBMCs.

This chain's CDR3 is CASSYSAPAYEQYF. Here the CDR3 DNA reads TGTGCCAGCAGTTACTCGGCCCCAGCCTACGAGCAGTACTTC. J is TRBJ2-7 and V is TRBV6-5; D is unresolved. The CDR3 runs 14 residues. Germline V lookup: CDR1 MNHEY, CDR2 SVGAGI. Trimming shortened V by 0 bases and J by 2 bases, and 8 bases separated the two germline ends.